These T cell receptor beta chains were read from a single sample in a study of T cells expressing NK-cell markers. TCRdb reanalyzed the 5' RACE reads and collapses them to one entry per CDR3 protein, without DNA. In total, the table holds some 450,000 distinct CDR3 sequences. The sample taken for sequencing was blood T cells: a sorted CD56 or NKG2C T cell subset, CD4+ or CD8+ T cells, or bulk PBMC T cells (not recorded which). Every receptor here comes from a woman aged 18 to 75 in good health. Each CDR3 is given with its conserved first and last residue.

j_call	v_call	cdr3_aa
TRBJ2-2	TRBV24-1	CATSDLGQDDTGELFF
TRBJ2-5	TRBV11-2	CASSLSMTSFDGETQYF
TRBJ2-1	TRBV3-1	CASSLPGGARGNEQFF
TRBJ2-7	TRBV7-2	CASSLIASGRREQYF
TRBJ2-1	TRBV6-5	CASSYSTSYNEQFF
TRBJ2-2	TRBV7-9	CASSPNTGGPNTGELFF
TRBJ2-6	TRBV19	CASVGRMAGANVLTF
TRBJ2-3	TRBV28	CASSLELAGDQRYF
TRBJ2-5	TRBV20-1	CSAHHRGQVTQYF
TRBJ1-5	TRBV12-3/TRBV12-4	CASSFGASNQPQHF
TRBJ2-2	TRBV4-3	CASRHAGTTGTGELFF
TRBJ2-1	TRBV28	CASSLGEYNEQFF
TRBJ2-7	TRBV7-2	CASSLVMAGYEQYF
TRBJ1-6	TRBV6-1	CASSPGTSSSPLHF
TRBJ2-7	TRBV4-2	CASSQVLEGYEQYF
TRBJ2-1	TRBV20-1	CSARTSGKYNEQFF
TRBJ1-6	TRBV27	CASSWQGRNSPLHF
TRBJ2-6	TRBV12-3/TRBV12-4	CASSSPSASGANVLTF
TRBJ2-3	TRBV14	CASTLSRVGRLAGERDTQYF
TRBJ2-7	TRBV12-3/TRBV12-4	CASSPGTGESYEQYF
TRBJ2-5	TRBV12-3/TRBV12-4	CASSLKGLARKETQYF
TRBJ2-1	TRBV11-2	CASRVGASGVSSYNEQFF
TRBJ2-7	TRBV11-2	CASSFGYRAYEQYF
TRBJ2-1	TRBV4-2	CASSQDAAGTYNEQFF
TRBJ1-1	TRBV29-1	CSVTGHNTEAFF
TRBJ2-7	TRBV5-4	CASSLGLADYEQYF
TRBJ2-1	TRBV20-1	CSAHELASGRGNEQFF
TRBJ2-5	TRBV5-5	CASSPRPGAARETQYF
TRBJ1-2	TRBV19	CASAPDSYGYTF
TRBJ1-1	TRBV5-8	CASSLFRGNTEAFF
TRBJ2-7	TRBV20-1	CSARARGTGVGEQYF
TRBJ2-1	TRBV6-4	CASSDSGLAGMDEQFF
TRBJ2-1	TRBV12-3/TRBV12-4	CASTSPPGQGHSEQFF
TRBJ2-5	TRBV12-3/TRBV12-4	CAASLGETQYF
TRBJ1-1	TRBV28	CASSPWTDNMNTEAFF
TRBJ2-1	TRBV6-1	CASSELGGSYNEQFF
TRBJ2-7	TRBV5-1	CASSYSRDRADEQYF
TRBJ1-5	TRBV6-2/TRBV6-3	CASSAGRGGGGNQPQHF
TRBJ1-5	TRBV6-1	CASSRQGVNNQPQHF
TRBJ2-5	TRBV15	CATSRGILNTDRARRETQYF
TRBJ2-7	TRBV7-2	CASSHSAGSNYEQYF
TRBJ2-7	TRBV12-3/TRBV12-4	CASTIYGGNEQYF
TRBJ1-1	TRBV12-3/TRBV12-4	CASTITGGHTEAFF
TRBJ2-2	TRBV7-2	CASSLGGGARELFF
TRBJ2-2	TRBV4-1	CASSQGNPTGELFF
TRBJ1-6	TRBV4-3	CASSQDPQDSPLHF
TRBJ2-2	TRBV7-9	CASSLVAPTTGELFF
TRBJ1-5	TRBV29-1	CSVSIDRGQPQHF
TRBJ2-7	TRBV5-4	CASSLSDLGYEQYF
TRBJ2-3	TRBV4-2	CASSRPNSGNKPSTDTQYF
TRBJ2-5	TRBV12-3/TRBV12-4	CASTPRSVLETQYF
TRBJ1-5	TRBV5-5	CASSRTGGPNSNQPQHF
TRBJ1-2	TRBV29-1	CSVDRPPAGGYTF
TRBJ2-1	TRBV10-3	CAISDIGGRDEQFF
TRBJ2-1	TRBV20-1	CSASSGSKANEQFF
TRBJ1-5	TRBV3-1	CASSPRDVVPQHF
TRBJ2-1	TRBV5-1	CASSLTGSSYNEQFF
TRBJ2-2	TRBV7-2	CASSLDWSGELFF
TRBJ2-5	TRBV12-3/TRBV12-4	CASRTTGLWQETQYF
TRBJ2-2	TRBV18	CASSHHPGGNTGELFF